Below are 6 T cell receptor beta chains sequenced from a single sample in a study of cytotoxic CD8 clonotypes in ibrutinib-treated CLL (dated by TCRdb to the early 2020s). Library construction relied on the immunoSEQ multiplex PCR assay. Imported from immuneACCESS, the table was reduced by TCRdb to in-frame sequences with V and J called. These copies leave out some clones; in studies compared against another copy, an unresolved V gene accounts for under half, and the cause of the remainder is not known. For this sample there are 160,000 or so clones; about 88% appear just once. Jointly, the top ten make up 3% of the sample. The time point label, read with the paper, signifies: progressive disease on ibrutinib. The material was PBMCs, obtained at disease progression, from a patient treated with ibrutinib. The receptor set was obtained from a human donor with chronic lymphocytic leukemia.

The chain links TRBV30 to TRBJ2-2; 12 bases are a match to TRBD1. The CDR3 has 15 amino acids. Trimming at V came to 2 bases and at J to 7 bases, leaving 5 bases not matched to a gene. CDR1 is GTSNPN and CDR2 is SVGIG in the germline V gene (reference sequence). In nucleotides, the CDR3 is TGTGCCTGGAGTCGGGACAGGGGGCGAAACGGGGAGCTGTTTTTT. Translated: CAWSRDRGRNGELFF.

The chain couples TRBV4-1 to TRBJ2-7; 8 nucleotides line up with TRBD1. This CDR3 has 15 amino acids. Trimming took 1 base from V and 7 from J; bases not matched to a gene: 9. The germline V gene encodes CDR1 MGHRA and CDR2 YSYEKL. The CDR3 reads CASSQVRQGAREQYF. CDR3 bases: TGCGCCAGCAGCCAAGTGCGCCAGGGGGCGCGGGAGCAGTACTTC.

The chain is built from TRBV4-1 and TRBJ1-1; no clear D. The CDR3 covers 14 residues. The V gene's germline CDR1 is MGHRA and CDR2 YSYEKL. Between the trimmed V and J ends, which lost 1 base and 4 bases, there was a span of 10 bases. CDR3: CASSQAWGSTEAFF. In DNA form, the CDR3 reads TGCGCCAGCAGCCAAGCTTGGGGTTCCACTGAAGCTTTCTTT.

The chain couples TRBV7-6 to TRBJ2-1; no firm D call. The CDR3 is 13 amino acids. Trimming stripped 0 bases from V and 5 bases from J, with 5 bases between. The germline gives CDR1 SGHVS, CDR2 FNYEAQ. CDR3 region: CASSLARDNEQFF. In DNA form, the CDR3 reads TGTGCCAGCAGCTTAGCTCGGGACAATGAGCAGTTCTTC.

The chain combines TRBV7-2 with TRBJ1-4, with no clear D. This CDR3 has 11 residues. The ends were cut back, 7 bases at V and 5 bases at J, with 5 bases in the middle. CDR1 and CDR2 (germline): SGHTA, FQGNSA. The CDR3 loop reads CASTLNEKLFF. CDR3 DNA: TGTGCCAGCACGTTAAATGAAAAACTGTTTTTT. The full variable domain, in which reference TRBV7-2 and TRBJ1-4 provide the parts outside the CDR3, is GAGVSQSPSNKVTEKGKDVELRCDPISGHTALYWYRQSLGQGLEFLIYFQGNSAPDKSGLPSDRFSAERTGGSVSTLTIQRTQQEDSAVYLCASTLNEKLFFGSGTQLSVL.

On this clone itself: Other DNA sequences of this sample code for an identical CDR3. The rearrangement uses TRBV18 and TRBJ2-7; perhaps TRBD1 as D (6 bases). The CDR3 runs 14 residues. Per germline, CDR1 KGHSH and CDR2 LQKENI. V was pared by 1 base and J by 3 bases, with 10 bases between. The DNA for the CDR3 is TGTGCCAGCTCACCACGGGACACCGACTACGAGCAGTACTTC. It yields the protein CASSPRDTDYEQYF.